The T cell receptor (beta chain) described here comes from a study of PD-1 blockade in classical Hodgkin lymphoma. Germline loops: CDR1 SEHNR, CDR2 FQNEAQ (reference sequence). V lost 5 bases and J lost 5, with 13 bases in between. The CDR3 runs 14 residues. Sequenced by immunoSEQ multiplex PCR; TCRdb stores in-frame clones only, minus some. The sample lists fewer than 50,000 clones, about 77% occurring once. Overall study results and limits: By C4D1, diversity of CD4+ TCRs had risen significantly, whereas that of CD8+ TCRs had not. The causes of the repertoire differences, possibly disease activity or prior therapy, remain undefined. Newly diagnosed and completely responding patients shared comparable baseline diversity.

In regard to this clone: As yet, its antigen is unknown.

Time point: cycle 4 day 1 (C4D1), after more than five weeks of nivolumab. Each patient's relapse followed autologous stem cell transplantation, and brentuximab vedotin exposure varied. Sequencing was performed on peripheral blood mononuclear cells (PBMCs), taken before the fourth cycle of nivolumab. The sequence was collected from a human donor with classical Hodgkin lymphoma. This chain connects TRBV7-9 to TRBJ1-5, with a possible D match to TRBD1 (5 bases). CDR3 region: CASSHSGTHQPQHF. Here the CDR3 DNA reads TGTGCCAGCAGCCACTCGGGGACCCATCAGCCCCAGCATTTT.